This T cell receptor beta chain was sequenced for a study of T cell responses to AZD1222 COVID-19 vaccine (dated by TCRdb to the early 2020s). Some background on the complete study: Because spike-specific TCR depth and breadth did not differ between the two schedules, AZD1222 recipients who got a second dose at roughly 4 weeks were pooled with those who got a second dose at roughly 12 weeks. TCR sequencing was performed for 230 to 250 trial participants, of whom about 200 were given two doses of AZD1222 and some 26 were given two doses of MenACWY control vaccine. Trial participants were enrolled into age subgroups of 18-55, 56-69 and 70-plus years, which contained about 160, 30 and 59 TCR-sequenced participants, respectively. What the study reported, not specific to this receptor: Reportedly, close to half of the unique spike-specific TCRs recognized epitopes lying outside the regions that are mutated in the B.1.351 and B.1.1.7 variants. Most participants were white British and females outnumbered males, and the authors suggested that clonal diversity may have been underestimated. A significant rise in spike-specific TCR breadth and depth was observed after two AZD1222 doses relative to day 0 and relative to MenACWY recipients. Conclusions about previously exposed vaccinees are limited because only five or six AZD1222 recipients were SARS-CoV-2 seropositive at baseline. In the small 56-69-year group, the increase in depth fell short of significance, most likely because of low power. CD4 TCRs associated with the vaccine covered the entire spike protein, and the dominant responses were in regions 160-218 and 743-854. No day 14 peak-response samples were available, so repertoires were characterized only after the peak T cell response.

The CDR3 contains 15 residues, cysteine and phenylalanine counted. The sequence is cut down to CDR3 DNA, 45 bases in frame from base 1. V is cut back by 6 bases and J by 7 bases, with 11 bases in the junction unmatched. Sequences MGHDK (CDR1) and SYGVNS (CDR2) are obtained from the germline V gene. Remarks on this clone: What antigen it recognizes has not been identified. No much larger clone is present one base from it, and per-base qualities are unavailable.

The CDR3 regions of human TCRbeta chains were analyzed by immunosequencing. The paper's data handling went like this. TCRs in the repertoires were compared against a reference library of SARS-CoV-2-specific TCRs that had been generated with the MIRA antigen-specificity platform. Breadth meant the fraction of unique TCRs that were SARS-CoV-2-associated, whereas depth meant the fraction of total T cells that were SARS-CoV-2-associated. Using the MIRA data, every spike-specific TCR was mapped to the spike region that the TCR reacted to and assigned to either a CD4 or a CD8 class. Log10-transformed breadth and depth values were compared by one-way ANOVA with Sidak's multiple comparisons tests. The table was pulled from immuneACCESS by TCRdb, which kept in-frame rearrangements only. Such tables lose some clones; where checked, under half of the loss comes from unresolved V genes, and the rest has no known cause. That table supplies the V and J calls and clone size; D and trimming were determined from the DNA. This sample has around 120,000 clones in its table, and roughly 90% of those were observed once. Clones ranked in the top ten supply more than 13% of the sample.

What the time point label conveys for this sample: baseline before first vaccination. Samples from vaccinated people were obtained from the UK trials COV001 and COV002, which included a single-blind randomized controlled phase 2/3 trial of AZD1222 (ChAdOx1 nCoV-19) in healthy adults. For TCRbeta chain sequencing, PBMC samples were collected from trial participants at day 0 and at day 28 after the second dose. Sample: peripheral blood, taken on day 0 of AZD1222 vaccination. The sequence derives from an adult in good health. This receptor chain uses TRBV25-1 and TRBJ1-4, with 7 central nucleotides matching TRBD1. The DNA reads as follows: TGTGCCAGCAGCCCAGGGGGATTTGGAATTGAAAAACTGTTTTTT. Its protein is CASSPGGFGIEKLFF.